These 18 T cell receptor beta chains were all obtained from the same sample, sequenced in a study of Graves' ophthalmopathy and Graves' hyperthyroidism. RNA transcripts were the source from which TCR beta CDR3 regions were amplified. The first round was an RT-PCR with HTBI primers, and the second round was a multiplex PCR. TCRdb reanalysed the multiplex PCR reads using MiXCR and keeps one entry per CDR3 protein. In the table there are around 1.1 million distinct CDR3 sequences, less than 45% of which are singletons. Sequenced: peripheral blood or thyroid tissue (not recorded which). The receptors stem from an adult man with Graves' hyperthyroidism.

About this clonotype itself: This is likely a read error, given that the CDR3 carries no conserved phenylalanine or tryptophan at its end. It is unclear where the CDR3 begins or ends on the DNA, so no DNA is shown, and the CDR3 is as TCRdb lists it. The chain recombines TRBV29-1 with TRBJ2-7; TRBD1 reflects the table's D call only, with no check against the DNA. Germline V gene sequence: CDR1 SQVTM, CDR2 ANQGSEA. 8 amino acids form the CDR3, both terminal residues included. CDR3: CSVEDGDR.

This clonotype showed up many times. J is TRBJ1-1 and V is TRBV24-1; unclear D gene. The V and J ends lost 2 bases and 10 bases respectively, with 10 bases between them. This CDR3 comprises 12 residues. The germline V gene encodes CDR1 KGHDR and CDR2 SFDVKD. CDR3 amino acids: CATSDWTSIAFF. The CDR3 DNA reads TGTGCCACCAGTGATTGGACGAGCATAGCTTTCTTT.

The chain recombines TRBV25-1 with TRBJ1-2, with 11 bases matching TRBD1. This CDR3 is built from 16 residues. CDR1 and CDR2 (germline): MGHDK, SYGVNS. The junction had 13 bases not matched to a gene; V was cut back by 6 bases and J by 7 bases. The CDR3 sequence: CASSALIGQGAFGYTF. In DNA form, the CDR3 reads TGTGCCAGCAGCGCCCTTATCGGACAGGGGGCGTTTGGCTACACCTTC.

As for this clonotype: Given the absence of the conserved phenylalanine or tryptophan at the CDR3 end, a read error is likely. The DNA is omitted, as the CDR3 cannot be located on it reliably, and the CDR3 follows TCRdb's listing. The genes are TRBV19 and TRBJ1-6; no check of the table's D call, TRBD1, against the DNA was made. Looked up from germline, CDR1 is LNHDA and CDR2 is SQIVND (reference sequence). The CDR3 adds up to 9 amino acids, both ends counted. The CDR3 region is CASSILPPS.

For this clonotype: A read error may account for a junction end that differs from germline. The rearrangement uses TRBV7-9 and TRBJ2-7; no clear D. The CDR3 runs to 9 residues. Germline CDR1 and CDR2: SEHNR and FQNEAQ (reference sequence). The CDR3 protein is CASSLDSEF. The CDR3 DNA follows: TGTGCCAGCAGCTTAGATTCGGAGTTT.

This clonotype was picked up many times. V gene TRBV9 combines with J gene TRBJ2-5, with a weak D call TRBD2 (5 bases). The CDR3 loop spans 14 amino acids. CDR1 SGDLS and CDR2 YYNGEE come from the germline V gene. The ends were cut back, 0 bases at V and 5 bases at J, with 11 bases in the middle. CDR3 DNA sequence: TGTGCCAGCAGCGTAGAGCCTAGCTCGGAGACCCAGTACTTC. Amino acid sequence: CASSVEPSSETQYF.

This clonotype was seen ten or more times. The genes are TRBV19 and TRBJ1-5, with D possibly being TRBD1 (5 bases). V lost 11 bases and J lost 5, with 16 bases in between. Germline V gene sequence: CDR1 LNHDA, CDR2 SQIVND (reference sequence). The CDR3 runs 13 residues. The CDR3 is CAGQARADQPQHF. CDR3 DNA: TGTGCCGGACAAGCTCGCGCGGATCAGCCCCAGCATTTT.

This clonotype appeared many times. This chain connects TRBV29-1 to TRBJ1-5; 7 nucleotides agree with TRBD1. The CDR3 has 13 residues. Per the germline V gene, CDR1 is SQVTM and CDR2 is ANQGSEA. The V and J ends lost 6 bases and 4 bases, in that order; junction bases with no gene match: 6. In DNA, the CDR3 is TGCAGCGTCGGACGGGACAGAAATCAGCCCCAGCATTTT. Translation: CSVGRDRNQPQHF.

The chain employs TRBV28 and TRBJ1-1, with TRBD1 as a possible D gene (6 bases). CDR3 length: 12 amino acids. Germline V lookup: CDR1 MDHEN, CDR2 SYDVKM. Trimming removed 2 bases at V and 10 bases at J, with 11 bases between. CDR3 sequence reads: CASSLNQGRAFF. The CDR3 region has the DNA TGTGCCAGCAGTTTAAATCAGGGGCGAGCTTTCTTT.

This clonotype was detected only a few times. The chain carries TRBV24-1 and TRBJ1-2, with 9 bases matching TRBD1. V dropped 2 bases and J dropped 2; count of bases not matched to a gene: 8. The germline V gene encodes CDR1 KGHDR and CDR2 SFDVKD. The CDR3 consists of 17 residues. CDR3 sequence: CATSDSQGARGNYGYTF. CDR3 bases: TGTGCCACCAGTGATTCACAGGGGGCGCGGGGGAACTATGGCTACACCTTC.

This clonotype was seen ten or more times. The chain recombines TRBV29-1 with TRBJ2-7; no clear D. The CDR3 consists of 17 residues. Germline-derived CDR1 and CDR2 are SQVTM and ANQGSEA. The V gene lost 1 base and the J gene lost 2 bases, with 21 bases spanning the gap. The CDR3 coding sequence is TGCAGCGTTGAAGGTGGGGTCAGCGAAAAAATTCCCTACGAGCAGTACTTC. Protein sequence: CSVEGGVSEKIPYEQYF.

The CDR3 spells CASRAAGSRMNTEAFF. The DNA of the CDR3 is TGTGCCAGCAGAGCGGCAGGGTCTAGAATGAACACTGAAGCTTTCTTT. This chain connects TRBV6-5 to TRBJ1-1; a possible D gene is TRBD1 (5 bases). Germline CDR1 and CDR2: MNHEY and SVGAGI. Trimming stripped 6 bases from V and 0 bases from J, with 17 bases between. The CDR3 runs 16 residues.

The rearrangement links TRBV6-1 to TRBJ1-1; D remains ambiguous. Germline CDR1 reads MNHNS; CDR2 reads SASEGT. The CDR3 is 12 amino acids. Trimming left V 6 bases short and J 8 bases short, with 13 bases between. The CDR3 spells CASSGTSMEAFF. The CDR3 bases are TGTGCCAGCAGCGGCACATCGATGGAAGCTTTCTTT.

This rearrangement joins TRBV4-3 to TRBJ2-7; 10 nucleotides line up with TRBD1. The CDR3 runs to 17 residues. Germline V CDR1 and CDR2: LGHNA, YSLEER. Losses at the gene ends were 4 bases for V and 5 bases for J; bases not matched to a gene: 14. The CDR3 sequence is CASSRGAGGTGVDEQYF. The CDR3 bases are TGCGCCAGCAGCCGGGGGGCCGGTGGGACAGGGGTCGACGAGCAGTACTTC.

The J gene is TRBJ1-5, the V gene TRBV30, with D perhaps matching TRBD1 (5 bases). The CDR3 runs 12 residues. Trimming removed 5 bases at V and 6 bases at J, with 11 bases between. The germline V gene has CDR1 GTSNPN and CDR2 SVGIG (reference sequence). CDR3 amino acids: CAWGRVGQPQHF. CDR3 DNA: TGTGCCTGGGGCAGGGTAGGTCAGCCCCAGCATTTT. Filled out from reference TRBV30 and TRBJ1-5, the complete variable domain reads SQTIHQWPATLVQPVGSPLSLECTVEGTSNPNLYWYRQAAGRGLQLLFYSVGIGQISSEVPQNLSASRPQDRQFILSSKKLLLSDSGFYLCAWGRVGQPQHFGDGTRLSIL.

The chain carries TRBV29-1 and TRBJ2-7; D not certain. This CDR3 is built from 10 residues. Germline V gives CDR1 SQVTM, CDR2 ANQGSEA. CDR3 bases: TGCAGTGTGACACCCTACGAGCAGTACTTC. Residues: CSVTPYEQYF.

The CDR3 nucleotides are TGTGCCAGTAGTAATGGACAGGGGACGACAGATACGCAGTATTTT. Its translation is CASSNGQGTTDTQYF. V usage is TRBV19 and J usage is TRBJ2-3, with 9 bases aligning to TRBD1. The ends lost 4 bases at V and 3 bases at J; junction bases unmatched: 5. The CDR3 runs to 15 residues. Germline V gene data show CDR1 as LNHDA and CDR2 as SQIVND (reference sequence). Combining the CDR3 with reference TRBV19 and TRBJ2-3 gives the whole variable domain DGGITQSPKYLFRKEGQNVTLSCEQNLNHDAMYWYRQDPGQGLRLIYYSQIVNDFQKGDIAEGYSVSREKKESFPLTVTSAQKNPTAFYLCASSNGQGTTDTQYFGPGTRLTVL.

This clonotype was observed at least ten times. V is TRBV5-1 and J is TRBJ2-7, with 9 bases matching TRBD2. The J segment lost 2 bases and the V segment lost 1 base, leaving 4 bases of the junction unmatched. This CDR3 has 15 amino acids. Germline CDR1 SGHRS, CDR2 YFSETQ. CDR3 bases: TGCGCCAGCAGCTTGTTCCTAGCGGGGACCTACGAGCAGTACTTC. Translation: CASSLFLAGTYEQYF.